The next 10 T cell receptor beta chains were all read from a single sample in a study of memory CD4+ T cells and cytomegalovirus serostatus. The sort gate was single viable CD3+CD4+CD8-CD45RO+ cells for memory CD4+ T cells. Assay used: immunoSEQ multiplex PCR; TCRdb lists only in-frame clones, some missing. This sample yields over 65,000 clones, of which about three quarters are seen a single time; roughly 5% belongs to the top ten. Sequenced input: memory CD4+ T cells from blood. These receptors were obtained from an adult in good health and CMV-seropositive.

The chain carries TRBV9 and TRBJ2-2; D unclear. The CDR3 sequence is 15 residues long. The germline CDR1 and CDR2 sequences are SGDLS and YYNGEE. The ends were cut back, 0 bases at V and 6 bases at J, with 12 bases in the middle. For the CDR3, the DNA is TGTGCCAGCAGCGTAGAGTGGGTACCCCCCGGGGAGCTGTTTTTT. Its protein is CASSVEWVPPGELFF.

The J gene is TRBJ2-5, the V gene TRBV18, with 10 bases matching TRBD1. Unmatched junction bases numbered 9, after V lost 6 bases and J lost 5 bases. The CDR3 has 15 residues. Germline V CDR1 and CDR2: KGHSH, LQKENI. The CDR3 nucleotides read TGTGCCAGCTCGCCGGGACAGGGGAATCGGGAGACCCAGTACTTC. It yields the protein CASSPGQGNRETQYF.

The rearrangement links TRBV7-2 to TRBJ2-3; 9 bases agree with TRBD2. The germline CDR1 and CDR2 sequences are SGHTA and FQGNSA. The V gene end was trimmed by 3 bases and the J gene end by 5 bases; junction bases not matched to a gene: 3. The CDR3 has 14 amino acids. The DNA for the CDR3 is TGTGCCAGCAGCTTCCGGACTAGCGAAGATACGCAGTATTTT. This sequence encodes CASSFRTSEDTQYF. Based on the CDR3 plus reference TRBV7-2 and TRBJ2-3, the full variable domain is GAGVSQSPSNKVTEKGKDVELRCDPISGHTALYWYRQSLGQGLEFLIYFQGNSAPDKSGLPSDRFSAERTGGSVSTLTIQRTQQEDSAVYLCASSFRTSEDTQYFGPGTRLTVL.

The rearrangement links TRBV5-1 to TRBJ2-3; D ambiguous. V was cut by 6 bases and J by 3 bases, with 17 bases left in between. This CDR3 region has 15 residues. Germline CDR1 reads SGHRS; CDR2 reads YFSETQ. The CDR3 DNA sequence: TGCGCCAGCACAGTAGCCGACGGGCGGACAGATACGCAGTATTTT. This encodes CASTVADGRTDTQYF.

The chain employs TRBV30 and TRBJ2-3, with D tentatively TRBD1 or TRBD2 (5 bases each). V was clipped by 0 bases and J by 3 bases, with 10 bases between them. Per the germline V gene, CDR1 is GTSNPN and CDR2 is SVGIG (reference sequence). This CDR3 spans 14 amino acids. The CDR3 sequence: CAWSVRGGTDTQYF. In DNA form, the CDR3 reads TGTGCCTGGAGTGTCCGGGGCGGGACAGATACGCAGTATTTT. Combining the CDR3 with reference TRBV30 and TRBJ2-3 gives the whole variable domain SQTIHQWPATLVQPVGSPLSLECTVEGTSNPNLYWYRQAAGRGLQLLFYSVGIGQISSEVPQNLSASRPQDRQFILSSKKLLLSDSGFYLCAWSVRGGTDTQYFGPGTRLTVL.

CDR3 sequence reads: CASSQDDGGAFGSEQYF. CDR3 sequence (DNA): TGTGCCAGCAGCCAAGATGACGGGGGGGCCTTTGGAAGCGAGCAGTACTTC. This chain uses TRBV4-2 with TRBJ2-7; 8 bases align to TRBD2. Trimming took 0 bases from V and 6 from J; bases not matched to a gene: 13. CDR1 and CDR2 (germline): LGHNA, YNFKEQ. The length of the CDR3 is 17 residues.

The V gene is TRBV19, the J gene TRBJ1-5; maybe TRBD1 (5 bases). The CDR3 totals 15 residues. Germline loops: CDR1 LNHDA, CDR2 SQIVND (reference sequence). The germline V and J ends were trimmed by 3 bases and 5 bases, with 14 bases remaining between them. The DNA for the CDR3 is TGTGCCAGTAGTATTAGCGAGGGGTGGGATCAGCCCCAGCATTTT. It encodes CASSISEGWDQPQHF.

This chain links TRBV5-1 with TRBJ1-1, with unresolved D. With 1 base removed from V and 1 base from J, the gap between germline ends came to 5 bases. CDR3 size: 13 residues. Germline loops: CDR1 SGHRS, CDR2 YFSETQ. The CDR3 nucleotides are TGCGCCAGCAGCTTGTTCGGGAACACTGAAGCTTTCTTT. Encoded protein: CASSLFGNTEAFF.

V is TRBV2 and J is TRBJ1-5; 10 nucleotides match TRBD1. The CDR3 sequence is 14 residues long. In germline, CDR1 is SNHLY, CDR2 FYNNEI. The junction had 6 bases not matched to a gene; V was cut back by 7 bases and J by 6 bases. The CDR3, as DNA: TGTGCCAGCAACCAGGACAGGGGGAGTCAGCCCCAGCATTTT. This sequence encodes CASNQDRGSQPQHF.

The chain joins TRBV7-2 to TRBJ1-5; 8 nucleotides align to TRBD1. CDR1 is SGHTA, CDR2 FQGNSA, per germline. The CDR3 contains 17 residues. The V segment lost 3 bases and the J segment 2 bases; nucleotides outside the gene matches: 9. CDR3 region: CASSLRGTGSGNQPQHF. CDR3 coding DNA: TGTGCCAGCAGCTTGAGGGGGACAGGTAGCGGCAATCAGCCCCAGCATTTT.